The sample holds many counts of the clone carrying this T cell receptor (beta chain). What it binds is unknown. This sample is drawn from a study of CD8 T cells in ankylosing spondylitis. The study, taken as a whole, reports: A motif in TCR beta, a set of eight highly homologous variants, appeared characteristic of ankylosing spondylitis blood.

V lost 2 bases and J lost 5; bases outside the gene matches: 8. The CDR3 is 15 residues long. The germline gives CDR1 SGHDT, CDR2 YYEEEE. TCRdb independently ran MiXCR on the 5' RACE reads; one entry per CDR3 protein. Among approximately 540,000 distinct CDR3 sequences listed, over 9.5% were seen once. This sequence was found in a male donor with ankylosing spondylitis. The V and J genes are TRBV5-6 and TRBJ2-3; the match to TRBD2 covers 7 bases. The sample was blood, either unsorted or a sorted T cell fraction (not recorded which). CDR3: CASSFRDYGVDTQYF. In DNA, the CDR3 is TGTGCCAGCAGCTTCCGGGACTACGGCGTAGATACGCAGTATTTT.